The present T cell receptor (beta chain) was sequenced within a study of identical twins. Carrying unique molecular identifiers, the cDNA also gained a universal primer site through template switching. In TCRdb, the 5' RACE reads were re-called with MiXCR into one record per CDR3 protein. This sample has a few hundred thousand distinct CDR3 sequences, with approximately 17% found just once. In every case, the donor was a healthy Caucasian. This clonotype has a handful of counts. Its specificity is unknown. Overall study results and limits: Out-of-frame TCR alpha sharing observed in monozygotic twins exceeded model estimates.

Source material: naive T cells sorted from blood. The clonotype originates from a man aged 50-59 years in good health.

The CDR3 DNA reads as TGTGCCAGCAGTACGCAGTATTTT. The encoded protein is CASSTQYF. This rearrangement joins TRBV7-9 to TRBJ2-3; D ambiguous. From germline, CDR1 is SEHNR and CDR2 FQNEAQ (reference sequence). V gave up 6 bases and J gave up 8 bases, with 0 bases separating them. This CDR3 is built from 8 residues.